Listed here are 17 T cell receptor beta chains from one sample, sequenced in a study of blood T cells in healthy people across ages. Using a J-beta primer mix together with a sample-barcoded 5' primer, a second PCR was run for roughly 7 to 12 cycles. TCRdb reprocessed the 5' RACE reads with MiXCR, giving one entry per CDR3 protein. This table has 700,000 to 900,000 distinct CDR3 sequences, under 30% appearing once. These data are also associated with another study on T cells of mothers and their children.

Sequenced material: blood. The receptors shown here come from a boy younger than 18 in good health.

In its sample, this clonotype was seen a few times. The genes are TRBV12-3 or TRBV12-4 and TRBJ2-5; 8 positions match TRBD1. This CDR3 spans 14 amino acids. The ends lost 4 bases at V and 4 bases at J; junction bases unmatched: 5. CDR3 in DNA: TGTGCCAGCAGTTCCCGGGACAGGAGAGAGACCCAGTACTTC. Its translation is CASSSRDRRETQYF.

The table lists this clonotype with a count of one. V gene TRBV24-1 combines with J gene TRBJ2-1; tentatively, D is TRBD1 (6 bases). Germline V lookup: CDR1 KGHDR, CDR2 SFDVKD. The CDR3 loop spans 13 amino acids. The V and J ends lost 4 bases and 9 bases respectively, with 12 bases between them. DNA for the CDR3: TGTGCCACCAGTGACGCAGGGGCCGGTGAGCAGTTCTTC. It encodes CATSDAGAGEQFF.

The chain combines TRBV7-2 with TRBJ2-5; D uncertain. Germline V gene sequence: CDR1 SGHTA, CDR2 FQGNSA. Trimming cost V 5 bases and J 2 bases, with 15 bases left between them. The CDR3 extends over 15 amino acids. The CDR3 loop reads CASSLYAGRQETQYF. For the CDR3, the DNA is TGTGCCAGCAGCCTCTACGCAGGCCGACAAGAGACCCAGTACTTC.

The chain combines TRBV24-1 with TRBJ2-1; 10 bases are a match to TRBD2. The CDR3 is made up of 16 amino acids. V dropped 3 bases and J dropped 5; count of bases not matched to a gene: 6. The germline CDR1 and CDR2 sequences are KGHDR and SFDVKD. CDR3 sequence: CATSDMSGGAHNEQFF. CDR3 DNA sequence: TGTGCCACCAGTGATATGAGCGGGGGGGCCCACAATGAGCAGTTCTTC.

This clonotype occurred a few times. One junction end does not reproduce the germline sequence, and a read error may be involved. The J gene is TRBJ2-5, the V gene TRBV10-3; a possible D gene is TRBD2 (6 bases). The J call may be in error: the DNA end matches TRBJ2-7 better. The length of the CDR3 is 12 residues. The germline CDR1 and CDR2 sequences are ENHRY and SYGVKD. The CDR3 here is CAIRESGGEQYF. Here the CDR3 DNA reads TGTGCCATCAGGGAGTCCGGGGGCGAGCAGTACTTC.

A few counts support this clonotype. The chain combines TRBV10-3 with TRBJ2-1, with D perhaps matching TRBD2 (6 bases). The CDR3 has 11 residues. Trimming removed 4 bases from V and 8 bases from J, with 6 bases in between. Germline CDR1 and CDR2: ENHRY and SYGVKD. This chain's CDR3 is CAISGGDEQFF. The CDR3 DNA is TGTGCCATCAGTGGGGGGGATGAGCAGTTCTTC.

The rearrangement joins TRBV20-1 to TRBJ2-1; 10 positions match TRBD2. The germline V gene has CDR1 DFQATT and CDR2 SNEGSKA (reference sequence). J gave up 4 bases and V 3 bases, and 6 bases lay outside the gene matches. There are 15 residues in the CDR3. The CDR3 is CSARPLAGVYNEQFF. The CDR3 DNA reads as TGCAGTGCTAGGCCCCTAGCGGGGGTTTACAATGAGCAGTTCTTC.

V gene TRBV9 combines with J gene TRBJ2-5, with TRBD1 identical over 7 bases. Germline V gene sequence: CDR1 SGDLS, CDR2 YYNGEE. The CDR3 is 14 amino acids. Trimming cost V 4 bases and J 1 base; bases outside gene matches: 4. The CDR3 here is CASSIGQAQETQYF. The CDR3, as DNA: TGTGCCAGCAGCATCGGACAGGCCCAAGAGACCCAGTACTTC.

The chain employs TRBV24-1 and TRBJ1-1; D unclear. The V end lost 8 bases, the J end lost 1 base, and 13 bases lay between the germline ends. CDR3 length equals 14 residues. Germline lookup yields CDR1 KGHDR and CDR2 SFDVKD. The CDR3, as DNA: TGTGCCACCAATCACTCAACCCGGAACACTGAAGCTTTCTTT. It is translated as CATNHSTRNTEAFF.

The chain links TRBV28 to TRBJ2-7, with D perhaps given as TRBD1 or TRBD2 (5 bases each). Germline V gene data show CDR1 as MDHEN and CDR2 as SYDVKM. The CDR3 length is 18 residues. Trimming left V 2 bases short and J 3 bases short, with 23 bases between. The CDR3 spells CASSLRGVGDVLFYEQYF. CDR3 coding DNA: TGTGCCAGCAGTTTACGGGGAGTCGGGGACGTGCTGTTCTACGAGCAGTACTTC.

This clonotype was seen a few times. The chain uses TRBV12-3 or TRBV12-4 and TRBJ1-2; unclear D gene. This CDR3 is 12 amino acids long. Trimming cost V 2 bases and J 4 bases, with 5 bases left between them. CDR3: CASSLWPYGYTF. For the CDR3, the DNA is TGTGCCAGCAGTTTATGGCCCTATGGCTACACCTTC.

This clonotype was seen a handful of times. One end of the junction is discordant with germline, which a read error may explain. The chain links TRBV29-1 to TRBJ2-4; TRBD1 matches 7 bases. Germline V gene lookup returns CDR1 SQVTM and CDR2 ANQGSEA. This CDR3 spans 12 amino acids. This CDR3 is CCARGPGDIQYF. CDR3 coding DNA: TGTTGTGCGAGGGGGCCTGGAGACATTCAGTACTTC.

For this clonotype: The CDR3 ends on some other residue instead of the conserved phenylalanine or tryptophan, so this is likely a read error. V usage is TRBV7-9 and J usage is TRBJ1-4; the D is unclear. The CDR3 spans 15 residues. V was cut by 2 bases and J by 3 bases, with 10 bases left in between. Germline V lookup: CDR1 SEHNR, CDR2 FQNEAQ (reference sequence). The CDR3 bases are TGTGCCAGCAGCTTATTGCCAGTGCCTAATGAAAAACTGTTTCTT. This sequence encodes CASSLLPVPNEKLFL.

This clonotype was found a few times. The chain recombines TRBV12-3 or TRBV12-4 with TRBJ2-4, with 9 bases aligning to TRBD1. This CDR3 region has 11 residues. Trimming cost V 4 bases and J 15 bases; bases outside gene matches: 4. In DNA, the CDR3 is TGTGCCAGCAGTTACAGGGGGCGGGGGTACTTC. Protein sequence: CASSYRGRGYF.

V gene TRBV5-1 combines with J gene TRBJ2-5, with 9 bases aligning to TRBD2. The CDR3 spans 16 residues. V gave up 7 bases and J gave up 2 bases; unmatched junction bases: 12. Germline CDR1 is SGHRS and CDR2 is YFSETQ. The CDR3 nucleotides are TGCGCCAGCGGGAGCTTGGCTAGCGGGACACAAGAGACCCAGTACTTC. It is translated as CASGSLASGTQETQYF.

The chain carries TRBV30 and TRBJ2-2; TRBD1 or TRBD2 may be the D gene (6 bases each). The length of the CDR3 is 14 residues. V shed 0 bases and J shed 7 bases, with 12 bases lying between them. Germline CDR1 is GTSNPN and CDR2 is SVGIG (reference sequence). The CDR3 DNA sequence: TGTGCCTGGAGTGTGGGGGGCGCGAGCGGGGAGCTGTTTTTT. Its translation is CAWSVGGASGELFF.

Remarks on this clonotype: It may be a read error: a sequence one base away is much more abundant. The chain is built from TRBV10-3 and TRBJ2-5; D is undetermined. Trimming took 0 bases from V and 4 from J, leaving 6 bases between them. The CDR3 covers 13 residues. The germline CDR1 and CDR2 sequences are ENHRY and SYGVKD. CDR3 protein: CAISESKGETQYF. The CDR3 bases are TGTGCCATCAGTGAGTCGAAGGGAGAGACCCAGTACTTC.